Listed here are 11 T cell receptor beta chains from one sample, sequenced in a study of blood T cell repertoires in COVID-19. Assay: immunoSEQ multiplex PCR; the TCRdb copy retains only in-frame clones and omits some. This sample has about 120,000 clones; roughly 90% occur once, and the top ten carry more than 3%. The sequencing sample was made of peripheral blood. Receptor source: a woman aged 60-75 years with COVID-19, enrolled during active disease.

This clone was found once. The CDR3 here is CASSGGTVGRGENADSTDTQYF. The CDR3 DNA sequence: TGTGCCAGCAGCGGAGGGACAGTCGGGCGGGGTGAGAACGCCGATAGCACAGATACGCAGTATTTT. The gene calls are TRBV21-1 and TRBJ2-3; the D call TRBD1 from the table was never checked on the DNA. TRBV21-1 is given as a pseudogene. The CDR3 has 22 residues.

J is TRBJ2-7 and V is TRBV5-1; 11 bases are a match to TRBD1. The CDR3 spans 16 residues. The trim removed 4 bases at V and 4 bases at J, leaving 10 bases unmatched. Germline lookup yields CDR1 SGHRS and CDR2 YFSETQ. CDR3 DNA: TGCGCCAGCAGCCCAGCTCGCGGGACAGGGGGGTACGAGCAGTACTTC. This translates into CASSPARGTGGYEQYF. Filled out from reference TRBV5-1 and TRBJ2-7, the complete variable domain reads KAGVTQTPRYLIKTRGQQVTLSCSPISGHRSVSWYQQTPGQGLQFLFEYFSETQRNKGNFPGRFSGRQFSNSRSEMNVSTLELGDSALYLCASSPARGTGGYEQYFGPGTRLTVT.

This clone was detected only once. CDR3 loop: CASSRRQGLAYEQYF. The CDR3 DNA follows: TGTGCCAGCAGTCGGCGACAGGGGTTAGCCTACGAGCAGTACTTC. This chain links TRBV6-5 with TRBJ2-7, with 8 bases fitting TRBD1. CDR1 and CDR2 from the germline V gene are MNHEY and SVGAGI. With V trimmed by 5 bases and J by 2 bases, 8 bases remained unmatched. CDR3 length: 15 amino acids.

The V gene is TRBV19, the J gene TRBJ1-1, with 10 bases aligning to TRBD1. V lost 9 bases and J lost 1; bases outside the gene matches: 5. CDR1 is LNHDA and CDR2 is SQIVND in the germline V gene (reference sequence). There are 14 residues in the CDR3. The CDR3: CASSTGGGNTEAFF. DNA for the CDR3: TGTGCCAGCTCGACAGGGGGCGGGAACACTGAAGCTTTCTTT.

This clone was picked up a small number of times. The chain joins TRBV14 to TRBJ1-2, with D tentatively TRBD1 (6 bases). The length of the CDR3 is 16 residues. The germline V gene has CDR1 SGHDN and CDR2 FVKESK. Deletions cut 3 bases from V and 4 bases from J, with 18 bases between. The CDR3 loop is CASSQVWDTGGYGYTF. The CDR3 DNA sequence: TGTGCCAGCAGCCAGGTTTGGGACACCGGAGGCTATGGCTACACCTTC.

This clone came up once. The V gene is TRBV27, the J gene TRBJ2-5, with D possibly TRBD1 on 7 matching bases. CDR1 and CDR2 from the germline V gene are MNHEY and SMNVEV (reference sequence). V dropped 3 bases and J dropped 5 bases, with 13 bases sitting between them. The CDR3 loop spans 14 amino acids. The CDR3 nucleotides read TGTGCCAGCAGTTTCGGCAGGGGGAGGGAGACCCAGTACTTC. Amino acids: CASSFGRGRETQYF.

The chain is built from TRBV6-5 and TRBJ2-7; a possible D gene is TRBD2 (6 bases). Trimming pared 6 bases from V and 3 bases from J, leaving 18 bases between. CDR1 MNHEY and CDR2 SVGAGI come from the germline V gene. There are 15 residues in the CDR3. The CDR3 spells CASSSTGEINYEQYF. In nucleotides, the CDR3 is TGTGCCAGCAGCTCAACGGGGGAGATCAACTACGAGCAGTACTTC.

The J gene is TRBJ2-5, the V gene TRBV6-5, with a tentative D call TRBD2 (6 bases). CDR1 is MNHEY and CDR2 is SVGAGI in the germline V gene. V lost 8 bases and J lost 3, with 13 bases in between. There are 13 residues in the CDR3. Here the CDR3 reads CASVRGSEETQYF. In DNA form, the CDR3 reads TGTGCCAGCGTCCGGGGGAGCGAAGAGACCCAGTACTTC.

The rearrangement links TRBV11-2 to TRBJ2-7, with 8 bases identical to TRBD1. The trim removed 6 bases at V and 3 bases at J, leaving 10 bases unmatched. The CDR3 totals 15 residues. CDR1 and CDR2 (germline): SGHAT, FQNNGV. The CDR3 loop is CASRRTGSGRYEQYF. CDR3 sequence (DNA): TGTGCCAGCAGAAGGACAGGGAGTGGGCGCTACGAGCAGTACTTC.

The chain recombines TRBV7-9 with TRBJ1-1; tentatively, D is TRBD1 (5 bases). The CDR3 runs 14 residues. Germline V gene sequence: CDR1 SEHNR, CDR2 FQNEAQ (reference sequence). V lost 0 bases and J 5 bases, leaving 10 bases between the germline ends. The CDR3 sequence is CASSLAPGQTEAFF. CDR3 nucleotide sequence: TGTGCCAGCAGCTTAGCACCAGGGCAAACTGAAGCTTTCTTT.

The chain joins TRBV6-5 to TRBJ1-1; no clear D gene. V gave up 6 bases and J gave up 3 bases, with 11 bases separating them. In germline, CDR1 is MNHEY, CDR2 SVGAGI. The CDR3 is 13 residues long. CDR3 sequence: CASRRVRDTEAFF. DNA for the CDR3: TGTGCCAGCAGGAGGGTTCGGGACACTGAAGCTTTCTTT.